The 31 T cell receptor beta chains reported below all come from one sample, sequenced in a study of cytomegalovirus exposure and HLA in healthy donors. PCR primers comprised 60 Vbeta and 13 Jbeta primers. Libraries were prepared by immunoSEQ multiplex PCR; TCRdb keeps only in-frame clonotypes and omits some of them. Among 100,000 to 150,000 clones, around 67% were seen once, and the ten largest hold about 4.4%. The sequenced sample consisted of PBMCs. These TCRs come from a man aged 55-75 years in good health and CMV-seropositive.

V and J are TRBV18 and TRBJ2-3, with 11 bases identical to TRBD1. The V gene end was trimmed by 2 bases and the J gene end by 4 bases; junction bases not matched to a gene: 5. The CDR3 loop spans 16 amino acids. Germline CDR1 and CDR2: KGHSH and LQKENI. The CDR3 sequence: CASSPIAGQGADTQYF. CDR3 nucleotide sequence: TGTGCCAGCTCACCAATAGCGGGACAGGGGGCAGATACGCAGTATTTT. The variable domain in full, with the rest retrieved from reference TRBV18 and TRBJ2-3, is NAGVMQNPRHLVRRRGQEARLRCSPMKGHSHVYWYRQLPEEGLKFMVYLQKENIIDESGMPKERFSAEFPKEGPSILRIQQVVRGDSAAYFCASSPIAGQGADTQYFGPGTRLTVL.

The gene calls are TRBV6-5 and TRBJ2-7; D is perhaps TRBD2 (5 bases). Per germline, CDR1 MNHEY and CDR2 SVGAGI. The CDR3 has 11 residues. Trimming left V 6 bases short and J 5 bases short, with 8 bases between. The CDR3 DNA follows: TGTGCCAGCAGGAGGGTAGACGAGCAGTACTTC. Translating it yields CASRRVDEQYF.

The chain carries TRBV28 and TRBJ2-7; 8 bases fit TRBD1. The V gene's germline CDR1 is MDHEN and CDR2 SYDVKM. V dropped 7 bases and J dropped 3; count of bases not matched to a gene: 5. The CDR3 extends over 13 amino acids. This CDR3 reads CASTYGQGYEQYF. Written as DNA, the CDR3 is TGTGCCAGCACCTACGGACAGGGCTACGAGCAGTACTTC.

The chain recombines TRBV28 with TRBJ1-4, with D perhaps TRBD1 (5 bases). Per germline, CDR1 MDHEN and CDR2 SYDVKM. V lost 4 bases and J lost 8, with 20 bases in between. The CDR3 covers 16 residues. Here the CDR3 reads CASSSLLDSLGEKLFF. DNA of the CDR3: TGTGCCAGCAGTTCGCTATTAGACAGCCTGGGGGAAAAACTGTTTTTT.

V and J are TRBV6-6 and TRBJ2-5; tentatively, D is TRBD2 (6 bases). Germline V CDR1 and CDR2: MNHNY, SVGAGI (reference sequence). The CDR3 extends over 12 amino acids. V was shortened by 8 bases and J by 1 base, with 8 bases between the two germline ends. CDR3 region: CASGGIQETQYF. CDR3 nucleotide sequence: TGTGCCAGCGGCGGGATCCAAGAGACCCAGTACTTC.

The CDR3 loop is CASSLFSFGENTEAFF. The CDR3 nucleotides are TGCGCCAGCAGCTTATTTTCCTTCGGGGAGAACACTGAAGCTTTCTTT. This rearrangement joins TRBV5-1 to TRBJ1-1; D is uncertain. This CDR3 is 16 amino acids long. Germline assignment: CDR1 SGHRS and CDR2 YFSETQ. Trimming cost V 2 bases and J 1 base, with 15 bases left between them.

The rearrangement uses TRBV27 and TRBJ2-1; TRBD2 agrees at 9 bases. The junction had 10 bases not matched to a gene; V was cut back by 5 bases and J by 2 bases. Germline V gene data show CDR1 as MNHEY and CDR2 as SMNVEV (reference sequence). The CDR3 is 17 residues long. This CDR3 reads CASSLLLRGGPYNEQFF. In nucleotides, the CDR3 is TGTGCCAGCAGTCTCCTCTTGCGGGGGGGCCCCTACAATGAGCAGTTCTTC.

This clone came up a few times. J is TRBJ1-1 and V is TRBV4-1; tentatively, D is TRBD1 (6 bases). CDR1 is MGHRA, CDR2 YSYEKL, per germline. The V gene lost 1 base and the J gene lost 5 bases, with 11 bases spanning the gap. The CDR3 extends over 14 amino acids. DNA for the CDR3: TGCGCCAGCAGCCAAGCAGGGGCGGCAACTGAAGCTTTCTTT. This translates into CASSQAGAATEAFF.

The V and J genes are TRBV2 and TRBJ2-5; D unresolved. The V end lost 7 bases, the J end lost 2 bases, and 11 bases lay between the germline ends. This CDR3 spans 13 amino acids. Germline V gives CDR1 SNHLY, CDR2 FYNNEI. CDR3 bases: TGTGCCAGCACCCGGGTCCTACAAGAGACCCAGTACTTC. Its translation is CASTRVLQETQYF.

This sequence joins TRBV6-5 and TRBJ1-5; D remains ambiguous. The V gene's germline CDR1 is MNHEY and CDR2 SVGAGI. V dropped 8 bases and J dropped 7 bases, with 15 bases sitting between them. The CDR3 spans 13 residues. In DNA form, the CDR3 reads TGTGCCAGCTCTGTGGGCTATAGGCAGCCCCAGCATTTT. Protein: CASSVGYRQPQHF.

The chain links TRBV6-1 to TRBJ2-1, with TRBD2 identical over 7 bases. With 0 bases clipped from V and 12 bases from J, the junction kept 5 bases outside the gene matches. CDR3 length: 13 residues. Germline CDR1 MNHNS, CDR2 SASEGT. CDR3 coding DNA: TGTGCCAGCAGTGAAGCAGACCTAGCGGTGCAGTTCTTC. This translates into CASSEADLAVQFF.

The rearrangement uses TRBV7-3 and TRBJ2-1, with D unresolved. Germline V gene sequence: CDR1 SGHTA, CDR2 FQGTGA. Trimming pared 2 bases from V and 5 bases from J, leaving 10 bases between. This CDR3 has 14 amino acids. The CDR3 spells CASSLVASNNEQFF. CDR3 coding DNA: TGTGCCAGCAGCTTAGTCGCGAGCAACAATGAGCAGTTCTTC.

The J gene is TRBJ2-7, the V gene TRBV5-4; D is perhaps TRBD1 (6 bases). V lost 4 bases, J lost 2 bases, and 16 bases lay in between. The germline CDR1 and CDR2 sequences are SGHNT and YYREEE (reference sequence). CDR3 length: 15 amino acids. The chain's CDR3 is CASSPGQRTPYEQYF. Here the CDR3 DNA reads TGTGCCAGCAGCCCAGGACAGAGAACCCCCTACGAGCAGTACTTC. The whole variable domain, filled in from reference TRBV5-4 and TRBJ2-7, reads ETGVTQSPTHLIKTRGQQVTLRCSSQSGHNTVSWYQQALGQGPQFIFQYYREEENGRGNFPPRFSGLQFPNYSSELNVNALELDDSALYLCASSPGQRTPYEQYFGPGTRLTVT.

The rearrangement uses TRBV5-8 and TRBJ2-7, with 7 bases aligning to TRBD1. The CDR3 length is 14 residues. The germline gives CDR1 SGHTS, CDR2 YDEGEE. With V trimmed by 4 bases and J by 0 bases, 4 bases remained unmatched. The CDR3 protein is CASSLTGRSYEQYF. The CDR3 DNA reads as TGTGCCAGCAGCCTGACAGGGCGCTCCTACGAGCAGTACTTC. The full variable domain, in which reference TRBV5-8 and TRBJ2-7 provide the parts outside the CDR3, is EAGVTQSPTHLIKTRGQQATLRCSPISGHTSVYWYQQALGLGLQFLLWYDEGEERNRGNFPPRFSGRQFPNYSSELNVNALELEDSALYLCASSLTGRSYEQYFGPGTRLTVT.

This clone came up a few times. The chain recombines TRBV5-1 with TRBJ2-3; 12 bases map to TRBD1. The CDR3 has 17 residues. With 0 bases clipped from V and 4 bases from J, the junction kept 6 bases outside the gene matches. Germline V lookup: CDR1 SGHRS, CDR2 YFSETQ. The CDR3 loop is CASSLVPGQGAPDTQYF. Written as DNA, the CDR3 is TGCGCCAGCAGCTTGGTCCCGGGACAGGGGGCCCCAGATACGCAGTATTTT.

The chain joins TRBV7-8 to TRBJ1-1; TRBD1 might be the D (5 bases). Per the germline V gene, CDR1 is SGHVS and CDR2 is FQNEAQ. This CDR3 region has 14 residues. V shed 5 bases and J shed 3 bases, with 13 bases lying between them. CDR3 in DNA: TGTGCCAGCAGCCCCCGGGGGAGCTACACTGAAGCTTTCTTT. It encodes CASSPRGSYTEAFF.

The chain recombines TRBV7-8 with TRBJ2-5; 7 positions agree with TRBD2. The germline V gene has CDR1 SGHVS and CDR2 FQNEAQ. This CDR3 comprises 16 residues. V shed 3 bases and J 4 bases; nucleotides not matched to a gene: 11. DNA of the CDR3: TGTGCCAGCAGCTTGATCATTGGGGCTAGCGGAGAGACCCAGTACTTC. It specifies CASSLIIGASGETQYF.

The chain employs TRBV27 and TRBJ1-5; unclear D gene. The CDR3 has 16 residues. Germline V gene lookup returns CDR1 MNHEY and CDR2 SMNVEV (reference sequence). V gave up 0 bases and J gave up 6 bases, with 15 bases separating them. Here the CDR3 reads CASSLSMGATAQPQHF. The DNA of the CDR3 is TGTGCCAGCAGTTTATCGATGGGCGCCACAGCTCAGCCCCAGCATTTT.

The V and J genes are TRBV30 and TRBJ1-5; 8 bases map to TRBD1. The CDR3 sequence is 13 residues long. Germline assignment: CDR1 GTSNPN and CDR2 SVGIG (reference sequence). Trimming cost V 0 bases and J 5 bases; bases outside gene matches: 0. CDR3 amino acids: CAWSVQGDQPQHF. For the CDR3, the DNA is TGTGCCTGGAGTGTACAGGGGGATCAGCCCCAGCATTTT.

There are a few counts of this clone. The rearrangement uses TRBV11-1 and TRBJ1-4; 8 bases align to TRBD1. The CDR3 runs 13 residues. V lost 6 bases and J lost 8; bases outside the gene matches: 5. Germline lookup yields CDR1 SGHAT and CDR2 FQDESV (reference sequence). The CDR3 DNA reads as TGTGCCAGCAGTCGGACAGGGCACGAAAAACTGTTTTTT. Protein product: CASSRTGHEKLFF.

This clone was counted ten times or more. The V gene is TRBV20-1, the J gene TRBJ2-1; perhaps TRBD2 as D (5 bases). Germline V CDR1 and CDR2: DFQATT, SNEGSKA (reference sequence). Trimming cost V 6 bases and J 16 bases, with 19 bases left between them. This CDR3 has 11 amino acids. The CDR3 is CSATSRRVRFF. The CDR3, as DNA: TGCAGTGCAACAAGCCGGCGGGTACGATTCTTC.

The rearrangement uses TRBV5-6 and TRBJ2-3; 10 nucleotides line up with TRBD2. The CDR3 has 15 residues. In germline, CDR1 is SGHDT, CDR2 YYEEEE. V shed 4 bases, J shed 8 bases, and the junction held 10 bases outside the gene matches. In DNA, the CDR3 is TGTGCCAGCAGCACCCAAAGCGGGGGGGCCCTTACGCAGTATTTT. This codes for CASSTQSGGALTQYF.

The chain employs TRBV6-1 and TRBJ1-5, with D maybe TRBD1 (5 bases). V lost 6 bases and J lost 2, with 11 bases in between. Looked up from germline, CDR1 is MNHNS and CDR2 is SASEGT. This CDR3 spans 14 amino acids. The CDR3 loop reads CASSLGQGNQPQHF. In DNA form, the CDR3 reads TGTGCCAGCAGCCTGGGGCAGGGCAATCAGCCCCAGCATTTT.

The chain carries TRBV28 and TRBJ1-3; the D gene is possibly TRBD1 (5 bases). The CDR3 sequence is 14 residues long. Germline V gene data show CDR1 as MDHEN and CDR2 as SYDVKM. Trimming pared 3 bases from V and 5 bases from J, leaving 11 bases between. The CDR3 here is CASSFTGIRNTIYF. For the CDR3, the DNA is TGTGCCAGCAGTTTCACAGGAATTAGAAACACCATATATTTT.

In regard to this clone: Sequence at one end of the junction differs from germline and may be a read error. The chain couples TRBV7-9 to TRBJ2-7; D may be TRBD1 (5 bases). The germline V gene encodes CDR1 SEHNR and CDR2 FQNEAQ (reference sequence). This CDR3 has 15 amino acids. The DNA for the CDR3 is TGTGCCAGCAGCCCCAGGGTGCGAGCATCCTACGGGCAGTACTTC. Amino acids: CASSPRVRASYGQYF.

The gene calls are TRBV19 and TRBJ1-5; 7 nucleotides match TRBD1. The CDR3 spans 16 residues. Unmatched junction bases numbered 12, after V lost 4 bases and J lost 6 bases. CDR1 is LNHDA, CDR2 SQIVND, per germline (reference sequence). This chain's CDR3 is CASSTTGLNLFQPQHF. The CDR3 DNA reads TGTGCCAGTAGTACGACAGGGCTTAATCTTTTTCAGCCCCAGCATTTT.

The rearrangement uses TRBV5-6 and TRBJ1-1; 10 bases map to TRBD1. V lost 4 bases and J lost 11; bases outside the gene matches: 5. The CDR3 has 12 amino acids. Germline CDR1 SGHDT, CDR2 YYEEEE. The DNA for the CDR3 is TGTGCCAGCAGCATAGGGACAGGGGAGGCTTTCTTT. It encodes CASSIGTGEAFF. The full variable domain, rest sourced from reference TRBV5-6 and TRBJ1-1, is DAGVTQSPTHLIKTRGQQVTLRCSPKSGHDTVSWYQQALGQGPQFIFQYYEEEERQRGNFPDRFSGHQFPNYSSELNVNALLLGDSALYLCASSIGTGEAFFGQGTRLTVV.

This clone showed up just once. This chain links TRBV5-1 with TRBJ1-1; D ambiguous. V lost 10 bases, J lost 0 bases, and 7 bases lay in between. This CDR3 is built from 11 residues. The germline gives CDR1 SGHRS, CDR2 YFSETQ. Here the CDR3 reads CAPLMNTEAFF. CDR3 in DNA: TGCGCCCCACTAATGAACACTGAAGCTTTCTTT. The complete variable domain, with remaining parts taken from reference TRBV5-1 and TRBJ1-1, reads KAGVTQTPRYLIKTRGQQVTLSCSPISGHRSVSWYQQTPGQGLQFLFEYFSETQRNKGNFPGRFSGRQFSNSRSEMNVSTLELGDSALYLCAPLMNTEAFFGQGTRLTVV.

This clone was seen a few times. The chain combines TRBV2 with TRBJ1-3; D possibly corresponds to TRBD1 (5 bases). The V gene's germline CDR1 is SNHLY and CDR2 FYNNEI. This CDR3 has 14 residues. The V end lost 2 bases, the J end lost 4 bases, and 9 bases lay between the germline ends. The CDR3 bases are TGTGCCAGCAGTGAACCCAGGGCAGGAAACACCATATATTTT. Translating it yields CASSEPRAGNTIYF.

The V and J genes are TRBV19 and TRBJ2-6; no firm D call. The V end lost 4 bases, the J end lost 11 bases, and 9 bases lay between the germline ends. The CDR3 runs to 12 residues. Germline V gene sequence: CDR1 LNHDA, CDR2 SQIVND (reference sequence). In DNA, the CDR3 is TGTGCCAGTAGTAAGCAACCCGACGTCCTGACTTTC. Protein: CASSKQPDVLTF.

CDR3 in amino acids: CASSQTGGYEQYF. In DNA form, the CDR3 reads TGCGCCAGCAGCCAAACAGGGGGCTACGAGCAGTACTTC. The chain is built from TRBV4-1 and TRBJ2-7; 8 bases are shared with TRBD1. CDR1 MGHRA and CDR2 YSYEKL come from the germline V gene. J lost 3 bases, V lost 2 bases, and 0 bases had no gene match. CDR3 size: 13 residues.